What follows is one T cell receptor (beta chain) and its context. Original processing notes: Estimated nucleated cell counts came from reference gene primer amplification. Produced via immunoSEQ multiplex PCR; TCRdb's table is partial and in-frame only. D and trimming were read from the DNA, whereas the V and J calls and clone size are those reported in that table. The sample records approximately 100,000 clones, roughly four fifths being singletons. The sample originates from a study of blood T cell repertoires in COVID-19. Whole-study context: T cells, B-cell-depleted T cells, or PBMCs provided the cDNA or gDNA that served as material.

The CDR3 runs to 15 residues. Germline V lookup: CDR1 MNHNS, CDR2 SASEGT. With 3 bases clipped from V and 0 bases from J, the junction kept 3 bases outside the gene matches. The source material was peripheral blood. The gene calls are TRBV6-1 and TRBJ2-3; 7 nucleotides match TRBD2. The origin of this receptor is a man older than 75 with COVID-19, enrolled during active disease. The CDR3 nucleotides are TGTGCCAGCAGTGACGGGGGGACTAGCACAGATACGCAGTATTTT. Translating gives CASSDGGTSTDTQYF.